The 30 T cell receptor beta chains below all came from one sample that was sequenced in a study of blood T cell repertoires in COVID-19. Repertoires were generated with immunoSEQ multiplex PCR, while TCRdb's copy carries only in-frame clones and drops some. The sample records approximately 96,000 clones, 80% to 90% being singletons. Sequenced sample: peripheral blood. These receptors were obtained from a human donor with COVID-19, enrolled during active disease. The donor label of this sample is uncertain.

The genes are TRBV11-3 and TRBJ1-6; 7 bases map to TRBD1. CDR1 and CDR2 (germline): SGHNT, YENEEA. The CDR3 has 15 residues. Germline trimming cut 2 bases from V and 8 bases from J; bases unmatched to any gene: 6. CDR3 DNA sequence: TGTGCCAGCAGCTTACGGGACAGCTCCTATTCACCCCTCCACTTT. It specifies CASSLRDSSYSPLHF.

The genes are TRBV6-6 and TRBJ2-6; a weak D match, TRBD1 (6 bases). Trimming pared 4 bases from V and 0 bases from J, leaving 7 bases between. Germline CDR1 and CDR2: MNHNY and SVGAGI (reference sequence). The CDR3 extends over 15 amino acids. CDR3 sequence (DNA): TGTGCCAGCAGTTTGGACAGCTCTGGGGCCAACGTCCTGACTTTC. It translates to CASSLDSSGANVLTF.

This chain joins TRBV7-9 and TRBJ1-4, with D maybe TRBD1 (5 bases). The CDR3 contains 15 residues. V was pared by 5 bases and J by 3 bases, with 13 bases between. The germline gives CDR1 SEHNR, CDR2 FQNEAQ (reference sequence). This CDR3 is CASSLLSGPNEKLFF. In DNA, the CDR3 is TGTGCCAGCAGCCTCCTGTCAGGGCCTAATGAAAAACTGTTTTTT.

J is TRBJ1-1 and V is TRBV5-1; perhaps TRBD1 as D (5 bases). Germline loops: CDR1 SGHRS, CDR2 YFSETQ. CDR3 length equals 15 residues. Trimming stripped 5 bases from V and 1 base from J, with 15 bases between. DNA for the CDR3: TGCGCCAGCAGTAGGGACGGGACTCCGAACACTGAAGCTTTCTTT. Its translation is CASSRDGTPNTEAFF.

Only a few counts were recorded for this clone. For the CDR3, the DNA is TGCGCCAGCAGCCAAGACCCGGTACAGGGGATCGGGCTATCTTACACCTTC. Its protein product is CASSQDPVQGIGLSYTF. The chain is built from TRBV4-1 and TRBJ1-2, with 7 bases lining up with TRBD1. J lost 11 bases, V lost 0 bases, and 18 bases had no gene match. Per germline, CDR1 MGHRA and CDR2 YSYEKL. This CDR3 spans 17 amino acids.

The DNA for the CDR3 is TGCGCCAGCAGCCACTCAAGCCAGGGTATGGACGAAAAACTGTTTTTT. Protein product: CASSHSSQGMDEKLFF. This rearrangement joins TRBV5-1 to TRBJ1-4, with D perhaps TRBD1 (5 bases). V was trimmed by 4 bases and J by 8 bases, leaving 21 bases between them. CDR1 SGHRS and CDR2 YFSETQ come from the germline V gene. The CDR3 runs 16 residues.

This chain joins TRBV19 and TRBJ2-6; 8 bases align to TRBD1. V gave up 6 bases and J gave up 2 bases; unmatched junction bases: 0. The CDR3 is 14 amino acids. CDR1 and CDR2 (germline): LNHDA, SQIVND (reference sequence). CDR3 in amino acids: CASRDRAGANVLTF. For the CDR3, the DNA is TGTGCCAGTAGGGACAGGGCTGGGGCCAACGTCCTGACTTTC.

The rearrangement links TRBV10-3 to TRBJ1-2, with D maybe TRBD1 (6 bases). CDR1 and CDR2 (germline): ENHRY, SYGVKD. Trimming removed 7 bases from V and 6 bases from J, with 15 bases in between. The CDR3 covers 13 residues. CDR3 in DNA: TGTGCCATCAAACCTAACAGGGAGAATGGCTACACCTTC. Amino acid sequence: CAIKPNRENGYTF.

The rearrangement joins TRBV7-2 to TRBJ2-7; TRBD1 matches 9 bases. This CDR3 region has 12 residues. The V segment lost 5 bases and the J segment 6 bases; nucleotides outside the gene matches: 2. The germline V gene encodes CDR1 SGHTA and CDR2 FQGNSA. CDR3: CASSATGGEQYF. As DNA, the CDR3 is TGTGCCAGCAGCGCGACAGGGGGCGAGCAGTACTTC.

This clone showed up just once. V is TRBV9 and J is TRBJ2-1; weak D call: TRBD1 (5 bases). V was trimmed by 5 bases and J by 4 bases, leaving 13 bases between them. The length of the CDR3 is 14 residues. The V gene's germline CDR1 is SGDLS and CDR2 YYNGEE. The CDR3 loop is CASSPQGFYNEQFF. Here the CDR3 DNA reads TGTGCCAGCAGTCCTCAGGGTTTTTACAATGAGCAGTTCTTC.

V and J are TRBV5-1 and TRBJ1-1; D is perhaps TRBD1 (6 bases). From germline, CDR1 is SGHRS and CDR2 YFSETQ. This CDR3 has 13 residues. V lost 4 bases and J 8 bases, leaving 15 bases between the germline ends. The CDR3 DNA follows: TGCGCCAGCAGCACACAGGGAGCATTAGAAGCTTTCTTT. Amino acids: CASSTQGALEAFF.

The chain joins TRBV19 to TRBJ1-1, with no clear D. The CDR3 runs 12 residues. Per germline, CDR1 LNHDA and CDR2 SQIVND (reference sequence). V was pared by 8 bases and J by 5 bases, with 12 bases between. CDR3 sequence: CASRARGTEAFF. The CDR3 coding sequence is TGTGCCAGTCGGGCTCGGGGTACTGAAGCTTTCTTT. The full variable domain, its missing parts supplied by reference TRBV19 and TRBJ1-1, is DGGITQSPKYLFRKEGQNVTLSCEQNLNHDAMYWYRQDPGQGLRLIYYSQIVNDFQKGDIAEGYSVSREKKESFPLTVTSAQKNPTAFYLCASRARGTEAFFGQGTRLTVV.

This clone was counted once. This chain links TRBV28 with TRBJ1-1; 8 bases line up with TRBD1. The CDR3 loop spans 12 amino acids. Germline CDR1 is MDHEN and CDR2 is SYDVKM. Trimming removed 7 bases from V and 8 bases from J; junction bases left unmatched: 6. The CDR3 DNA follows: TGTGCCAGCACCACGGACAGGGTAGAAGCTTTCTTT. Translation: CASTTDRVEAFF.

The V gene is TRBV7-2, the J gene TRBJ2-5; possibly TRBD1 for D (5 bases). This CDR3 comprises 15 residues. Germline CDR1 is SGHTA and CDR2 is FQGNSA. V was clipped by 5 bases and J by 1 base, with 14 bases between them. The CDR3 spells CASSQAWGRQETQYF. The CDR3 DNA follows: TGTGCCAGCAGCCAGGCATGGGGCCGCCAAGAGACCCAGTACTTC.

The CDR3 DNA reads TGTGCCAGCAGCGGAGGGACAGGGAATGAGCAGTTCTTC. It codes for CASSGGTGNEQFF. The chain has TRBV9 and TRBJ2-1, with 9 bases aligning to TRBD1. V shed 3 bases, J shed 7 bases, and the junction held 2 bases outside the gene matches. The germline CDR1 and CDR2 sequences are SGDLS and YYNGEE. The CDR3 runs to 13 residues.

J is TRBJ1-2 and V is TRBV19, with TRBD1 as a possible D gene (6 bases). Germline values: CDR1 LNHDA, CDR2 SQIVND (reference sequence). Trimming took off 6 bases at V and 2 bases at J, with 13 bases between the two ends. CDR3 length equals 14 residues. CDR3 region: CASSQDSYNYGYTF. Written as DNA, the CDR3 is TGTGCCAGTAGCCAGGACAGCTACAACTATGGCTACACCTTC.

The chain is built from TRBV27 and TRBJ2-5, with D maybe TRBD2 (6 bases). Per germline, CDR1 MNHEY and CDR2 SMNVEV (reference sequence). The germline V and J ends were trimmed by 2 bases and 5 bases, with 9 bases remaining between them. The CDR3 is made up of 13 amino acids. CDR3 nucleotide sequence: TGTGCCAGCAGTTTAGGGGGGTGGGAGACCCAGTACTTC. Its translation is CASSLGGWETQYF.

This chain uses TRBV13 with TRBJ2-4, with TRBD2 matching over 13 bases. With V trimmed by 5 bases and J by 7 bases, 8 bases remained unmatched. CDR3 length: 16 residues. Germline lookup yields CDR1 PRHDT and CDR2 FYEKMQ (reference sequence). CDR3 sequence: CASSQTPGLAGNIQYF. DNA for the CDR3: TGTGCCAGCAGCCAGACTCCGGGACTAGCGGGGAACATTCAGTACTTC.

The chain links TRBV6-5 to TRBJ1-4; D remains unclear. This CDR3 has 11 amino acids. Trimming cost V 9 bases and J 8 bases, with 10 bases left between them. Per germline, CDR1 MNHEY and CDR2 SVGAGI. CDR3 coding DNA: TGTGCCAGTGGGAAGCGGGAAAAACTGTTTTTT. Translation gives CASGKREKLFF.

The rearrangement joins TRBV5-4 to TRBJ2-1; 10 positions agree with TRBD1. V was pared by 3 bases and J by 1 base, with 4 bases of the junction left unmatched. Germline CDR1 is SGHNT and CDR2 is YYREEE (reference sequence). The CDR3 has 16 amino acids. CDR3 sequence: CASSSGGQGSYNEQFF. The CDR3 nucleotides read TGTGCCAGCAGCTCCGGGGGACAGGGGTCCTACAATGAGCAGTTCTTC.

The rearrangement joins TRBV11-3 to TRBJ2-1; TRBD2 agrees at 9 bases. Germline lookup yields CDR1 SGHNT and CDR2 YENEEA. The V and J ends lost 5 bases and 11 bases, in that order; junction bases with no gene match: 10. This CDR3 is built from 14 residues. CDR3 protein: CASSPELAGGKQFF. The CDR3 DNA reads TGTGCCAGCAGCCCCGAGCTGGCGGGGGGGAAGCAGTTCTTC.

The chain recombines TRBV9 with TRBJ1-6; no clear D. In germline, CDR1 is SGDLS, CDR2 YYNGEE. Trimming left V 0 bases short and J 9 bases short, with 13 bases between. This CDR3 is 15 amino acids long. CDR3 nucleotides: TGTGCCAGCAGCGTAGAAGCGGCTAGGAGTTCACCCCTCCACTTT. Protein product: CASSVEAARSSPLHF.

This clone showed up just a few times. The chain links TRBV10-2 to TRBJ2-7; TRBD1 agrees at 7 bases. The CDR3 is made up of 14 amino acids. The germline V gene encodes CDR1 WSHSY and CDR2 SAAADI. V lost 8 bases and J lost 7; bases outside the gene matches: 14. The CDR3 sequence is CASGDRVPPGEQYF. The CDR3 DNA sequence: TGCGCCAGCGGCGACAGGGTTCCTCCGGGGGAGCAGTACTTC.

V gene TRBV12-3 or TRBV12-4 combines with J gene TRBJ1-3, with D hard to call. The V end was cut by 3 bases, the J end by 8 bases, with 8 bases between. The CDR3 totals 12 residues. The CDR3 sequence is CASSFLADTIYF. CDR3 in DNA: TGTGCCAGCAGTTTTTTAGCGGACACCATATATTTT.

The rearrangement links TRBV5-1 to TRBJ1-5; 7 nucleotides match TRBD1. Germline lookup yields CDR1 SGHRS and CDR2 YFSETQ. The ends lost 4 bases at V and 5 bases at J; junction bases unmatched: 6. The CDR3 extends over 14 amino acids. CDR3 DNA sequence: TGCGCCAGCAGCCCGACAGGGTTCGATCAGCCCCAGCATTTT. This gives the protein CASSPTGFDQPQHF.

This clone occurred a few times. The chain is built from TRBV2 and TRBJ1-2; D is unresolved. V was cut by 10 bases and J by 4 bases, with 19 bases left in between. The CDR3 has 14 residues. Germline loops: CDR1 SNHLY, CDR2 FYNNEI. The CDR3 sequence: CAISNSRTIYGYTF. In DNA, the CDR3 is TGTGCCATCAGCAATAGCCGAACCATCTATGGCTACACCTTC.

This chain connects TRBV5-1 to TRBJ2-5, with D tentatively TRBD1 (6 bases). The germline gives CDR1 SGHRS, CDR2 YFSETQ. The CDR3 contains 16 residues. V lost 4 bases and J 4 bases, leaving 20 bases between the germline ends. CDR3 sequence (DNA): TGCGCCAGCAGCCCGTGGACGGGACAAGGGGGAGAGACCCAGTACTTC. Amino acids: CASSPWTGQGGETQYF.

V and J are TRBV18 and TRBJ2-5; TRBD2 aligns across 9 bases. V trimming: 2 bases; J trimming: 2 bases; junction bases outside the gene matches: 3. Germline V gene lookup returns CDR1 KGHSH and CDR2 LQKENI. This CDR3 contains 15 residues. The CDR3 DNA reads as TGTGCCAGCTCACCAGAAGCGGGGGGACAAGAGACCCAGTACTTC. The encoded protein is CASSPEAGGQETQYF. Drawing the rest from reference TRBV18 and TRBJ2-5, the complete variable domain is NAGVMQNPRHLVRRRGQEARLRCSPMKGHSHVYWYRQLPEEGLKFMVYLQKENIIDESGMPKERFSAEFPKEGPSILRIQQVVRGDSAAYFCASSPEAGGQETQYFGPGTRLLVL.

This chain links TRBV7-2 with TRBJ1-2, with D uncertain. The CDR3 is 15 amino acids. CDR1 and CDR2 (germline): SGHTA, FQGNSA. V shed 5 bases and J shed 4 bases, with 17 bases lying between them. CDR3 amino acids: CASSPDEGIFYGYTF. The CDR3 DNA reads as TGTGCCAGCAGCCCCGACGAGGGAATATTCTATGGCTACACCTTC.

This chain uses TRBV29-1 with TRBJ1-2, with D possibly being TRBD1 (6 bases). CDR3 size: 13 residues. CDR1 is SQVTM, CDR2 ANQGSEA, per germline. V lost 6 bases, J lost 4 bases, and 15 bases lay in between. The CDR3 DNA follows: TGCAGCGTAGGACAGCCTTCGGGCTATGGCTACACCTTC. It is translated as CSVGQPSGYGYTF.